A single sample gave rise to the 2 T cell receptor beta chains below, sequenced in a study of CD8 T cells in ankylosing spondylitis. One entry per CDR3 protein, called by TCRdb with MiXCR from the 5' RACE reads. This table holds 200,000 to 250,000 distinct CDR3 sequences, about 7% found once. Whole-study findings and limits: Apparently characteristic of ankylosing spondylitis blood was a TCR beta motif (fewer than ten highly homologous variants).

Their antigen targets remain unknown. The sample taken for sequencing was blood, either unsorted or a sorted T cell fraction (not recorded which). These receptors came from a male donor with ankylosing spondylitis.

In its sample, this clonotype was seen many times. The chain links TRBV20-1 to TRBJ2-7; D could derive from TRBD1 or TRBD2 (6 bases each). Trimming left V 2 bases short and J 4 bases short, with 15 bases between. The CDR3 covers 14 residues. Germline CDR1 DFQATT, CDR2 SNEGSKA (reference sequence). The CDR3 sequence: CSARLRGQPYEQYF. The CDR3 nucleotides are TGCAGTGCTAGATTACGGGGGCAACCTTACGAGCAGTACTTC.

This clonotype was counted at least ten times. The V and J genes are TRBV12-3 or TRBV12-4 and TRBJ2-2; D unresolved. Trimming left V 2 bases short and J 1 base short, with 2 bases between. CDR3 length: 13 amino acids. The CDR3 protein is CASSLKNTGELFF. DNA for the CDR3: TGTGCCAGCAGTTTAAAGAACACCGGGGAGCTGTTTTTT.